The T cell receptor (beta chain) under discussion was sequenced for a study of blood T cells in healthy people across ages. A sample-barcoded 5' primer and a J-beta primer mix were used in a second PCR of about 7 to 12 cycles. TCRdb recomputed calls from the 5' RACE reads with MiXCR, one row per CDR3 protein. The repertoire holds approximately 730,000 distinct CDR3 sequences, with about 53% as singletons. This clonotype occurred once. This CDR3 spans 15 amino acids. Germline V lookup: CDR1 SGHTA, CDR2 FQGTGA. The J segment lost 7 bases and the V segment lost 5 bases, leaving 11 bases of the junction unmatched.

The TCR was taken from a man older than 75 in good health. The genes are TRBV7-3 and TRBJ2-1, with 7 bases lining up with TRBD2. Source material: blood. CDR3 in DNA: TGTGCCAGCAGCCCATGGGCGGGGGTAGGAAATGAGCAGTTCTTC. It is translated as CASSPWAGVGNEQFF.